The rows below give T cell receptor gamma chains drawn from one sample of a study of Vδ1+ human thymocytes. TCRdb repeated clone calling on the multiplex PCR reads with CATT. In the table there are roughly 6,700 gamma-chain clones, 35% to 45% of which are singletons. Sequences were obtained from Vdelta1+ gamma-delta thymocytes from the thymus. The source of these receptors is a boy less than two years old who had congenital heart surgery. Both conserved end residues are part of each CDR3. Clone size, where shown, is once, few, many, or a class for clones that have expanded.

size	V	J	DNA	CDR3
.	TRGV8	TRGJP1	TGTGCCACCTGGGATAGGAATACTGGTTGGTTCAAGATATTT	CATWDRNTGWFKIF
.	TRGV5	TRGJ1/TRGJ2	TGTGCCACCTGGGACAGGCTAAGATATAAGAAACTCTTT	CATWDRLRYKKLF
few	TRGV9	TRGJ1/TRGJ2	TGTGCCTTGTGGGAGGACCTGAATTATTATAAGAAACTCTTT	CALWEDLNYYKKLF
few	TRGV4	TRGJ1/TRGJ2	TGTGCCACCTGGGATGGGCTCCCCCATTATTATAAGAAACTCTTT	CATWDGLPHYYKKLF
few	TRGV3	TRGJ1/TRGJ2	TGTGCCACCTGGTACAGTAGGTGGATTAAGAAACTCTTT	CATWYSRWIKKLF
.	TRGV9	TRGJ1/TRGJ2	TGTGCCTTGTGGGACCAGAATAAGAAACTCTTT	CALWDQNKKLF
few	TRGV4	TRGJ1/TRGJ2	TGTGCCACCTGGGTTTGCAATTATTATAAGAAACTCTTT	CATWVCNYYKKLF
few	TRGV4	TRGJ1/TRGJ2	TGTGCCACCTGGGATGGCTATAAGAAACTCTTT	CATWDGYKKLF
few	TRGV9	TRGJP	TGTGCCTTGTGGGAGGTGCCAGTAGGGTTGGGCAAAAAAATCAAGGTCTTT	CALWEVPVGLGKKIKVF
.	TRGV9	TRGJ1/TRGJ2	TGTGCCTTGTGGGAGATCCCGGGTTATAAGAAACTCTTT	CALWEIPGYKKLF
.	TRGV8	TRGJP	TGTGCCACCTGGGATTCAGGACAAGAGTTGGGCAAAAAAAACAAGGTATTT	CATWDSGQELGKKNKVF